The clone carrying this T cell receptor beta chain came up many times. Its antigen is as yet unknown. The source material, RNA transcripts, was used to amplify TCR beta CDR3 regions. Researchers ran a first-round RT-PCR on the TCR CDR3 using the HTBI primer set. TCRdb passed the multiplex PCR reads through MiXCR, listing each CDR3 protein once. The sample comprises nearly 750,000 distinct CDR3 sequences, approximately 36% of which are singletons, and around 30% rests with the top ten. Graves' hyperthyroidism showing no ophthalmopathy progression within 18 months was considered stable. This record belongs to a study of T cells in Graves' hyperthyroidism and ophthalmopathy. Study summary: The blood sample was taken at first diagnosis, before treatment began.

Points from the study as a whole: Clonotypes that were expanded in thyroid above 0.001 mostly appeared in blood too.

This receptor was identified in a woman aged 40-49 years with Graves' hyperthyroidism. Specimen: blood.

The CDR3 region has the DNA TGTGCCAGCAGTGAAGCTGTGGTGACGCCGGAGCATTTT. The encoded protein is CASSEAVVTPEHF. The rearrangement links TRBV2 to TRBJ1-5; D is undetermined. The CDR3 is 13 amino acids. Trimming took off 0 bases at V and 14 bases at J, with 14 bases between the two ends. Germline CDR1 SNHLY, CDR2 FYNNEI.